Presented here are 17 T cell receptor beta chains from one specimen sequenced in a study of blood T cell repertoires in COVID-19. Repertoires were generated with immunoSEQ multiplex PCR, while TCRdb's copy carries only in-frame clones and drops some. Found here are about 330,000 clones, roughly nine tenths of them singletons; the top ten hold about 18%. The sequencing input was PBMCs or T cells enriched from blood (not recorded which). The receptors come from a woman aged 25-40 years who had recovered from COVID-19.

This rearrangement joins TRBV28 to TRBJ2-3; D is perhaps TRBD2 (5 bases). This CDR3 contains 10 residues. The ends were cut back, 9 bases at V and 7 bases at J, with 8 bases in the middle. Germline lookup yields CDR1 MDHEN and CDR2 SYDVKM. CDR3 sequence: CASSGNTQYF. Here the CDR3 DNA reads TGTGCCAGTTCCGGGAATACGCAGTATTTT.

V gene TRBV3-1 (or the pseudogene TRBV3-2) combines with J gene TRBJ2-2; D might be TRBD1 (6 bases). V lost 2 bases and J 4 bases, leaving 14 bases between the germline ends. The CDR3 runs to 16 residues. The V gene's germline CDR1 is LGHDT and CDR2 YNNKEL (reference sequence). The CDR3 nucleotides are TGTGCCAGCAGCCAATTCTGGAGAGGGGGCACCGGGGAGCTGTTTTTT. Translated: CASSQFWRGGTGELFF.

The J gene is TRBJ1-2, the V gene TRBV7-6; D unclear. Trimming took 5 bases from V and 5 from J, leaving 18 bases between them. The germline V gene encodes CDR1 SGHVS and CDR2 FNYEAQ. The CDR3 is made up of 15 amino acids. The CDR3 sequence is CASSASFGRGYGYTF. CDR3 bases: TGTGCCAGCAGCGCCTCATTTGGAAGAGGGTATGGCTACACCTTC.

Remarks on this clone: This same CDR3 is encoded by further DNA sequences in the sample. The rearrangement joins TRBV18 to TRBJ1-2; perhaps TRBD1 as D (6 bases). The CDR3 spans 13 residues. Germline CDR1 and CDR2: KGHSH and LQKENI. V was cut by 6 bases and J by 2 bases, with 10 bases left in between. The chain's CDR3 is CASSPDRNYGYTF. DNA for the CDR3: TGTGCCAGCTCCCCCGACAGGAACTATGGCTACACCTTC.

This chain joins TRBV6-5 and TRBJ2-5; D may be TRBD1 (6 bases). Germline values: CDR1 MNHEY, CDR2 SVGAGI. Trimming took 6 bases from V and 1 from J, leaving 12 bases between them. The CDR3 extends over 14 amino acids. The CDR3 sequence is CASSDLGGQETQYF. The DNA for the CDR3 is TGTGCCAGCAGCGACCTAGGGGGCCAAGAGACCCAGTACTTC.

This clone was observed a single time. This rearrangement joins TRBV5-4 to TRBJ2-3; tentatively, D is TRBD2 (6 bases). The ends were cut back, 1 base at V and 1 base at J, with 10 bases in the middle. This CDR3 has 15 amino acids. Germline CDR1 and CDR2: SGHNT and YYREEE (reference sequence). The CDR3 bases are TGTGCCAGCAGCTTGATCGGAGGGGGCACAGATACGCAGTATTTT. As protein: CASSLIGGGTDTQYF.

This clone was picked up one time. This CDR3 reads CASSTGTGGNYGYTF. In DNA form, the CDR3 reads TGTGCCAGCAGTACCGGGACAGGGGGCAACTATGGCTACACCTTC. The chain has TRBV6-5 and TRBJ1-2; 12 positions match TRBD1. The J segment lost 2 bases and the V segment lost 5 bases, leaving 3 bases of the junction unmatched. The CDR3 is 15 amino acids. CDR1 is MNHEY and CDR2 is SVGAGI in the germline V gene.

The chain joins TRBV11-3 to TRBJ2-7; TRBD2 might be the D (5 bases). The CDR3 contains 11 residues. V lost 5 bases to trimming and J lost 3 bases, with 5 bases between them. Germline CDR1 and CDR2: SGHNT and YENEEA. The CDR3 DNA sequence: TGTGCCAGCAGCCGGGACTACGAGCAGTACTTC. It encodes CASSRDYEQYF.

The CDR3 sequence: CASSPRTSGVGDTQYF. The CDR3 DNA reads TGTGCCAGCAGCCCCAGGACTAGCGGGGTGGGAGATACGCAGTATTTT. The chain recombines TRBV7-3 with TRBJ2-3; 12 positions match TRBD2. This CDR3 has 16 residues. Looked up from germline, CDR1 is SGHTA and CDR2 is FQGTGA. Unmatched junction bases numbered 8, after V lost 5 bases and J lost 5 bases.

This sequence joins TRBV6-5 and TRBJ2-7, with no clear D. V gave up 5 bases and J gave up 2 bases, with 10 bases separating them. The CDR3 is 13 residues long. CDR1 and CDR2 (germline): MNHEY, SVGAGI. Here the CDR3 reads CASSRLGAYEQYF. CDR3 bases: TGTGCCAGCAGTCGACTCGGAGCCTACGAGCAGTACTTC.

The chain employs TRBV18 and TRBJ2-3; D gene unclear. CDR1 is KGHSH, CDR2 LQKENI, per germline. The CDR3 covers 13 residues. The ends were cut back, 3 bases at V and 0 bases at J, with 4 bases in the middle. CDR3 nucleotide sequence: TGTGCCAGCTCACCGGCAAGCACAGATACGCAGTATTTT. This encodes CASSPASTDTQYF.

This chain joins TRBV6-5 and TRBJ1-4; a possible D gene is TRBD1 (6 bases). The germline gives CDR1 MNHEY, CDR2 SVGAGI. The CDR3 length is 13 residues. V gave up 9 bases and J gave up 7 bases, with 15 bases separating them. The CDR3 protein is CASKTGSSEKLFF. CDR3 nucleotides: TGTGCCAGTAAAACAGGGTCGAGTGAAAAACTGTTTTTT.

The chain recombines TRBV28 with TRBJ1-5, with 8 bases that match TRBD1. Germline CDR1 reads MDHEN; CDR2 reads SYDVKM. This CDR3 region has 18 residues. V was clipped by 8 bases and J by 0 bases; unmatched bases: 15. CDR3 sequence: CASGGQVGVGYSNQPQHF. The CDR3 coding sequence is TGTGCCAGCGGGGGACAGGTCGGGGTGGGCTATAGCAATCAGCCCCAGCATTTT.

V usage is TRBV11-2 and J usage is TRBJ2-3; weak D call: TRBD1 (6 bases). Between the trimmed V and J ends, which lost 5 bases and 0 bases, there was a span of 12 bases. The CDR3 has 15 amino acids. Germline CDR1 is SGHAT and CDR2 is FQNNGV. CDR3 sequence reads: CASSPGTSSTDTQYF. The CDR3 nucleotides read TGTGCCAGCAGCCCCGGGACATCGAGCACAGATACGCAGTATTTT.

The chain joins TRBV19 to TRBJ2-3; 7 positions match TRBD1. The CDR3 runs 14 residues. V was pared by 4 bases and J by 5 bases, with 6 bases of the junction left unmatched. Germline CDR1 LNHDA, CDR2 SQIVND (reference sequence). The CDR3 loop is CASSKGAGIDTQYF. CDR3 nucleotides: TGTGCCAGTAGTAAGGGGGCAGGGATAGATACGCAGTATTTT. Complete variable domain (other parts from reference TRBV19 and TRBJ2-3): DGGITQSPKYLFRKEGQNVTLSCEQNLNHDAMYWYRQDPGQGLRLIYYSQIVNDFQKGDIAEGYSVSREKKESFPLTVTSAQKNPTAFYLCASSKGAGIDTQYFGPGTRLTVL.

V and J are TRBV13 and TRBJ2-3, with D tentatively TRBD1 (6 bases). CDR1 is PRHDT and CDR2 is FYEKMQ in the germline V gene (reference sequence). The CDR3 contains 14 residues. The V gene lost 5 bases and the J gene lost 7 bases, with 16 bases spanning the gap. The CDR3 here is CASSLNREQNTQYF. CDR3 in DNA: TGTGCCAGCAGCCTAAACAGGGAGCAAAATACGCAGTATTTT.

The chain recombines TRBV7-3 with TRBJ1-5; the D is unclear. The CDR3 spans 12 residues. Germline CDR1 reads SGHTA; CDR2 reads FQGTGA. Trimming shortened V by 2 bases and J by 6 bases, and 5 bases separated the two germline ends. For the CDR3, the DNA is TGTGCCAGCAGCTTACCCGGTCAGCCCCAGCATTTT. This sequence encodes CASSLPGQPQHF.